These 18 T cell receptor beta chains originate from one sample sequenced in a study of T-cell reconstitution after alpha-beta-depleted transplantation in children. Preparing the TCRbeta library involved the use of unique molecular identifiers. Using its own MiXCR run on the PCR reads, TCRdb lists one record per CDR3 protein. The sample records around 500,000 distinct CDR3 sequences, about an eighth being singletons. The sequenced sample was PBMCs from the stem cell graft donor, obtained from the stem cell graft. The receptor source for this set is a human donor who donated a stem cell graft to a child with combined immunodeficiency.

As concerns this clonotype: Being one base from a much bigger clone, this may be a read error. This chain joins TRBV29-1 and TRBJ2-3; D is undetermined. Per germline, CDR1 SQVTM and CDR2 ANQGSEA. There are 14 residues in the CDR3. Here the CDR3 DNA reads TGCAGCGTTGCGGGCGCAGAGGCCACAGATATGCAGTATTTT. It specifies CSVAGAEATDMQYF.

At least ten counts were recorded for this clonotype. The V call is TRBV5-5, the J call TRBJ2-6; D is possibly TRBD2 (6 bases). Germline V gives CDR1 SGHKS, CDR2 YYEKEE (reference sequence). There are 17 residues in the CDR3. The V end was cut by 0 bases, the J end by 2 bases, with 12 bases between. CDR3 loop: CASSLVLGGTGANVLTF. The CDR3 bases are TGTGCCAGCAGCTTGGTGCTGGGAGGCACTGGGGCCAACGTCCTGACTTTC. The complete variable domain, with remaining parts taken from reference TRBV5-5 and TRBJ2-6, reads DAGVTQSPTHLIKTRGQQVTLRCSPISGHKSVSWYQQVLGQGPQFIFQYYEKEERGRGNFPDRFSARQFPNYSSELNVNALLLGDSALYLCASSLVLGGTGANVLTFGAGSRLTVL.

This clonotype was detected ten times or more. The chain links TRBV27 to TRBJ2-1, with D hard to call. CDR1 and CDR2 (germline): MNHEY, SMNVEV (reference sequence). The CDR3 length is 14 residues. Between the trimmed V and J ends, which lost 2 bases and 10 bases, there was a span of 15 bases. CDR3 sequence (DNA): TGTGCCAGCAGTTTACCTAGTAAACTACGAGAGCAGTTCTTC. This encodes CASSLPSKLREQFF.

The chain is built from TRBV12-3 or TRBV12-4 and TRBJ1-1; D is unresolved. The CDR3 is made up of 13 amino acids. V was clipped by 1 base and J by 11 bases, with 14 bases between them. CDR3 loop: CASSLGHGVGAFF. DNA of the CDR3: TGTGCCAGCAGTTTAGGGCACGGAGTCGGGGCTTTCTTT.

This clonotype was counted a few times. V and J are TRBV12-5 and TRBJ2-1, with a weak D call TRBD1 (5 bases). The ends were cut back, 4 bases at V and 4 bases at J, with 14 bases in the middle. CDR1 and CDR2 (germline): LGHNT, FRNRAP. This CDR3 is built from 15 residues. CDR3 amino acids: CASGSQGFGYNEQFF. The CDR3 region has the DNA TGTGCTAGTGGTTCTCAGGGATTTGGATACAATGAGCAGTTCTTC. Combining the CDR3 with reference TRBV12-5 and TRBJ2-1 gives the whole variable domain DARVTQTPRHKVTEMGQEVTMRCQPILGHNTVFWYRQTMMQGLELLAYFRNRAPLDDSGMPKDRFSAEMPDATLATLKIQPSEPRDSAVYFCASGSQGFGYNEQFFGPGTRLTVL.

This clonotype was seen ten or more times. The chain is built from TRBV7-9 and TRBJ2-5; D is ambiguous. The CDR3 is 15 residues long. CDR1 and CDR2 from the germline V gene are SEHNR and FQNEAQ (reference sequence). V was trimmed by 5 bases and J by 6 bases, leaving 19 bases between them. The chain's CDR3 is CASSPTRSLSKTQYF. The CDR3 DNA sequence: TGTGCCAGCAGCCCGACTCGGAGTTTAAGTAAGACCCAGTACTTC.

This sequence joins TRBV25-1 and TRBJ2-3; no clear D. The CDR3 spans 11 residues. V lost 6 bases and J 6 bases, leaving 7 bases between the germline ends. Germline CDR1 reads MGHDK; CDR2 reads SYGVNS. CDR3 in amino acids: CASRDQDTQYF. For the CDR3, the DNA is TGTGCCAGCAGGGACCAGGATACGCAGTATTTT.

This clonotype was counted ten times or more. The genes are TRBV5-1 and TRBJ1-1; no clear D gene. V was trimmed by 1 base and J by 1 base, leaving 14 bases between them. The germline V gene has CDR1 SGHRS and CDR2 YFSETQ. This CDR3 has 16 amino acids. This CDR3 is CASSLQYSGSNTEAFF. CDR3 sequence (DNA): TGCGCCAGCAGCTTGCAATATTCTGGGTCGAACACTGAAGCTTTCTTT.

A few counts support this clonotype. This chain links TRBV7-2 with TRBJ1-6; possibly TRBD1 for D (5 bases). Germline V gene lookup returns CDR1 SGHTA and CDR2 FQGNSA. V was clipped by 0 bases and J by 7 bases, with 19 bases between them. The CDR3 covers 18 residues. The CDR3 sequence is CASSLAFMPGTDNSPLHF. CDR3 nucleotide sequence: TGTGCCAGCAGCTTAGCGTTTATGCCAGGGACGGACAATTCACCCCTCCACTTT.

This chain links TRBV5-1 with TRBJ2-1, with 16 bases that match TRBD2. CDR1 and CDR2 (germline): SGHRS, YFSETQ. Trimming took 4 bases from V and 7 from J; bases not matched to a gene: 8. The length of the CDR3 is 17 residues. CDR3 protein: CASSVGPGLAGGNEQFF. The DNA of the CDR3 is TGCGCCAGCAGCGTTGGACCGGGACTAGCGGGGGGGAATGAGCAGTTCTTC.

This clonotype has a handful of counts. This chain uses TRBV11-2 with TRBJ2-3, with TRBD2 as a possible D gene (6 bases). CDR1 is SGHAT and CDR2 is FQNNGV in the germline V gene. Trimming cost V 2 bases and J 0 bases, with 12 bases left between them. The CDR3 totals 16 residues. The CDR3 coding sequence is TGTGCCAGCAGCTTACGCCGGGGGTTAAGCACAGATACGCAGTATTTT. Translated, it gives CASSLRRGLSTDTQYF.

There are a few counts of this clonotype. V is TRBV5-1 and J is TRBJ2-7; 12 bases are a match to TRBD2. This CDR3 spans 18 amino acids. The V and J ends lost 4 bases and 0 bases, in that order; junction bases with no gene match: 11. CDR1 and CDR2 from the germline V gene are SGHRS and YFSETQ. Written as DNA, the CDR3 is TGCGCCAGCAGCCCCACTTGGACTAGCGGGGCAAGCTCCTACGAGCAGTACTTC. Translating it yields CASSPTWTSGASSYEQYF.

In its sample, this clonotype was seen a few times. The rearrangement links TRBV11-1 to TRBJ2-1; D remains unclear. This CDR3 has 13 residues. The germline V gene has CDR1 SGHAT and CDR2 FQDESV (reference sequence). V was clipped by 1 base and J by 8 bases, with 9 bases between them. CDR3 residues: CASSLDNWDEQFF. In DNA form, the CDR3 reads TGTGCCAGCAGCTTAGATAATTGGGATGAGCAGTTCTTC.

The V gene is TRBV7-2, the J gene TRBJ2-1, with unresolved D. The germline V gene encodes CDR1 SGHTA and CDR2 FQGNSA. Trimming cost V 1 base and J 0 bases, with 10 bases left between them. This CDR3 contains 16 residues. The CDR3: CASSLGGQHSYNEQFF. The CDR3 region has the DNA TGTGCCAGCAGCTTAGGTGGTCAGCACTCCTACAATGAGCAGTTCTTC.

This clonotype was seen once. The junction does not match germline at one end; this may be a read error. V gene TRBV6-5 combines with J gene TRBJ2-7; D is uncertain. The CDR3 covers 16 residues. The V gene's germline CDR1 is MNHEY and CDR2 SVGAGI. This CDR3 reads CVSSYSGSPISYEQYF. In DNA, the CDR3 is TGTGTCAGCAGTTACTCGGGTTCCCCTATCTCCTACGAGCAGTACTTC.

In regard to this clonotype: Germline and junction disagree at one end, which may indicate a read error. The genes are TRBV6-6 and TRBJ1-1; D remains ambiguous. This CDR3 is built from 12 residues. From germline, CDR1 is MNHNY and CDR2 SVGAGI (reference sequence). The CDR3 loop reads CVSRRMNTEAFF. For the CDR3, the DNA is TGTGTCAGCAGGAGGATGAACACTGAAGCTTTCTTT.

V gene TRBV30 combines with J gene TRBJ2-1; D perhaps matches TRBD2 (5 bases). V lost 4 bases, J lost 4 bases, and 11 bases lay in between. This CDR3 is built from 13 residues. Germline values: CDR1 GTSNPN, CDR2 SVGIG (reference sequence). CDR3 coding DNA: TGTGCCTGGAAAGGGAGACGATACAATGAGCAGTTCTTC. This encodes CAWKGRRYNEQFF.

This clonotype was detected a few times. The V call is TRBV7-2, the J call TRBJ1-2; D remains unclear. CDR3 length equals 12 residues. V lost 2 bases to trimming and J lost 8 bases, with 9 bases between them. Germline values: CDR1 SGHTA, CDR2 FQGNSA. CDR3 region: CASSLSPVGYTF. The CDR3 region has the DNA TGTGCCAGCAGCTTAAGCCCGGTCGGCTACACCTTC.